This TCR beta chain was captured in a study of shared clonotypes between healthy human individuals (dated by TCRdb to the early 2020s). In the study overall: The cohort comprised a couple of women and a few men aged 18 to 49 years. Different laboratories and diverse techniques were used to prepare libraries and sequence TCR repertoires, to increase sequencing depth and limit assay-specific biases. Leukapheresis yielded between about 0.85 and 9.5 billion PBMCs per donor. Per donor, three plates each were used for CD4 naive and CD4 memory, two for CD8 naive, and one for CD8 memory. The study deeply sequenced blood TCR repertoires of about 5 healthy adults to estimate repertoire size and the extent of clonotype sharing between individuals. Study-wide findings and limitations: The small number of donors limited the genetic and exposure-history diversity represented. Based on pairwise subsampling, the degree of clonotype sharing among donors was expected to be affected by sequencing depth. Compared with non-shared clonotypes, clonotypes shared by all four sorted-subset donors had higher generation probabilities. Only blood was sampled, and tissue TCR repertoires likely differ from those in blood. Incomplete sequencing was indicated by rarefaction of sorted-subset datasets, despite the large sequencing depth. Larger estimated clonotype richness was generally found for naive subsets than for memory subsets. Across a few donors, approximately 5% of naive CD4, roughly 3.4% of naive CD8, around 2.1% of memory CD4, and under 0.45% of memory CD8 clonotypes were shared.

After removal of 2 bases from V and 7 bases from J, the junction retains 12 bases not matched to a gene. The CDR3 starts with the cysteine, ends with the phenylalanine, and has 17 residues. Of the read, only the CDR3 DNA is kept; its 51 bases are in frame from base 1. CDR1 and CDR2 are read off the germline V gene (reference sequence) as SGHNT and YYREEE. For this clone: The antigen it binds to is not known. Qualities for individual bases were not recorded, and no much larger clone is one base off.

TCR CDR3 regions were amplified from genomic DNA by multiplex PCR using the deep immunoSEQ assay. Extracted genomic DNA from each cell subset was spread evenly across all wells of several immunoSEQ 96-well plates, with each plate serving as a replicate. For sorted subsets, approximately 190 ng of genomic DNA, equivalent to 25,000 to 35,000 T cell genomes, went into each replicate PCR. Purified libraries were quantified with a Qubit 3.0 fluorometer, sized on a Bioanalyzer 2100, and re-quantified with the KAPA Library Quantification kit. Every immunoSEQ 96-well plate was sequenced on a separate single-read 150-cycle Illumina NextSeq 550 flow cell. The original pipeline was this. Because the immunoSEQ output included only junctional sequences and no quality scores, the filtering could not be the same as the filtering used for full-length reads. To assign V/J genes and CDR3, sequences were annotated using PyIR, a Python wrapper for IgBLAST v1.9, with IMGT germline references. Any read was removed if the V/J assignment was weak (E-value above 1e-6), the CDR3 was missing, or the read contained stop codons, out-of-frame junctions, or ambiguous translated residues. V3J clonotypes were defined as sequences sharing the same inferred V gene, J gene, and CDR3 amino acid sequence. Percentage overlap between repertoires was computed as shared unique clonotypes divided by the size of the smaller repertoire. Three approaches were used to assess repertoire richness: RTK rarefaction, the Chao1 estimator, and Recon v2.1 estimates of unobserved clonotypes. For all TCRbeta clonotypes obtained by the gDNA method from a few donors, generation probabilities were computed with OLGA. Sourced from immuneACCESS, this table was stored by TCRdb with only in-frame sequences that have V and J called. A share of the clones is absent; for the studies checked, an unresolved V gene accounts for under half, and the remainder has no known explanation. The DNA was the basis for D and trimming; V, J and clone size are from that table. A total of 1,500,000 or so clones appear in this sample, more than 95% of them only once. Clones ranked in the top ten supply 1.2% of the sample.

The donors were healthy, HIV-negative adults with no recently reported acute infections or vaccinations. Every donor was a Caucasian adult living in Nashville, Tennessee, USA. Magnetic negative selection was used to enrich CD4+ T cells, after which naive cells were positively selected on CD45RA and the negative fraction became the memory subset. Blood was collected by leukapheresis, and PBMCs were isolated by Ficoll-Histopaque density gradient centrifugation and then cryopreserved in liquid nitrogen vapor phase. Analytical flow cytometry was used to check the purity and quantity of every magnetically sorted T cell population. Genomic DNA was isolated from each sorted fraction and quantified by UV absorbance on a Nanodrop 2000c.

This clonotype was sampled from a man under 40 in good health. Sequenced sample: naive CD4+ T cells sorted from blood. The intended sense of this specimen's cell subset or site label: CD45RA+ positively selected. The chain is encoded by TRBV5-4 joined to TRBJ2-2; TRBD1 lines up with 9 middle nucleotides. The CDR3 loop reads CASSFTDRGSSHGELFF. The bases read TGTGCCAGCAGCTTCACTGACAGGGGGTCTTCCCACGGGGAGCTGTTTTTT.